A selection of T cell receptor beta chains follows, all from one sample in a study of blood T cell repertoires in COVID-19. Assay used: immunoSEQ multiplex PCR; TCRdb lists only in-frame clones, some missing. The sample includes 150,000 to 200,000 clones, around 85% seen only once; the top ten take under 4%. The sample was peripheral blood. The origin of the receptors is a human donor with acute or convalescent COVID-19. The donor label of this sample is uncertain. CDR3s include the opening cysteine and the closing phenylalanine or tryptophan. Fields, in order: clone size, V gene, D gene, J gene, CDR3 protein, CDR3 DNA. The D gene is left open where the match is weak. Expanded clones get a size class; other rows say once, few or many, or leave the size out.

abundance: -
v_gene: TRBV24-1
d_gene: -
j_gene: TRBJ1-2
CDR3aa: CATSGRLGAFYGYTF
CDR3nt: TGTGCCACCAGTGGGCGACTAGGAGCTTTTTATGGCTACACCTTC

abundance: once
v_gene: TRBV27
d_gene: -
j_gene: TRBJ1-1
CDR3aa: CASSFREGDEAFF
CDR3nt: TGTGCCAGCAGTTTTCGTGAAGGGGATGAAGCTTTCTTT

abundance: -
v_gene: TRBV6-5
d_gene: TRBD1
j_gene: TRBJ1-5
CDR3aa: CASSYSRTGHQPQHF
CDR3nt: TGTGCCAGCAGTTACTCCAGGACAGGGCATCAGCCCCAGCATTTT

abundance: -
v_gene: TRBV7-9
d_gene: TRBD1
j_gene: TRBJ2-7
CDR3aa: CASSPGGFEQYF
CDR3nt: TGTGCCAGCAGCCCAGGGGGCTTCGAGCAGTACTTC

abundance: few
v_gene: TRBV11-3
d_gene: TRBD1
j_gene: TRBJ1-3
CDR3aa: CASSFSGGRRNTIYF
CDR3nt: TGTGCCAGCAGCTTCTCAGGGGGCAGGAGAAACACCATATATTTT

abundance: -
v_gene: TRBV20-1
d_gene: TRBD1
j_gene: TRBJ2-7
CDR3aa: CSASTFGQGVGEQYF
CDR3nt: TGCAGTGCTAGTACCTTCGGACAGGGAGTGGGGGAGCAGTACTTC

abundance: -
v_gene: TRBV5-1
d_gene: TRBD1
j_gene: TRBJ2-2
CDR3aa: CASSLENRGRTGELFF
CDR3nt: TGCGCCAGCAGCTTGGAGAACAGGGGGCGCACCGGGGAGCTGTTTTTT

abundance: -
v_gene: TRBV25-1
d_gene: -
j_gene: TRBJ1-1
CDR3aa: CASSANIGMNTEAFF
CDR3nt: TGTGCCAGCAGTGCCAACATCGGGATGAACACTGAAGCTTTCTTT

abundance: -
v_gene: TRBV3-1/TRBV3-2
d_gene: TRBD2
j_gene: TRBJ2-2
CDR3aa: CASSRSAGGVTGPASGELFF
CDR3nt: TGTGCCAGCAGCAGGTCAGCGGGGGGGGTGACAGGACCCGCTTCCGGGGAGCTGTTTTTT

abundance: -
v_gene: TRBV5-1
d_gene: TRBD1
j_gene: TRBJ1-6
CDR3aa: CASTDFRTGDYNSPLHF
CDR3nt: TGCGCCAGCACCGACTTTAGGACAGGCGACTATAATTCACCCCTCCACTTT

abundance: -
v_gene: TRBV13
d_gene: -
j_gene: TRBJ2-1
CDR3aa: CASTGLAHGQFF
CDR3nt: TGTGCCAGCACCGGGTTGGCCCATGGGCAGTTCTTC

abundance: -
v_gene: TRBV20-1
d_gene: -
j_gene: TRBJ2-1
CDR3aa: CSAREQNEQFF
CDR3nt: TGCAGTGCTAGAGAACAGAATGAGCAGTTCTTC

abundance: -
v_gene: TRBV7-9
d_gene: -
j_gene: TRBJ1-4
CDR3aa: CASSLDRATNEKLFF
CDR3nt: TGTGCCAGCAGCTTAGACAGGGCAACTAATGAAAAACTGTTTTTT

abundance: few
v_gene: TRBV11-3
d_gene: -
j_gene: TRBJ1-2
CDR3aa: CASSAESDSYSYGYTF
CDR3nt: TGTGCCAGCAGCGCCGAGTCGGACAGTTACAGCTATGGCTACACCTTC

abundance: -
v_gene: TRBV18
d_gene: -
j_gene: TRBJ1-5
CDR3aa: CASSPGAEEPQHF
CDR3nt: TGTGCCAGCTCACCAGGAGCAGAAGAGCCCCAGCATTTT

abundance: -
v_gene: TRBV5-4
d_gene: TRBD2
j_gene: TRBJ2-5
CDR3aa: CASSLGLAGQETQYF
CDR3nt: TGTGCCAGCAGCTTGGGACTAGCGGGGCAAGAGACCCAGTACTTC

abundance: -
v_gene: TRBV29-1
d_gene: -
j_gene: TRBJ1-6
CDR3aa: CSVRRESNSPLHF
CDR3nt: TGCAGCGTGAGGAGGGAAAGTAATTCACCCCTCCACTTT

abundance: -
v_gene: TRBV4-1
d_gene: TRBD2
j_gene: TRBJ2-6
CDR3aa: CASSQDTGGSGANVLTF
CDR3nt: TGCGCCAGCAGCCAAGATACGGGAGGCTCTGGGGCCAACGTCCTGACTTTC

abundance: -
v_gene: TRBV19
d_gene: TRBD1
j_gene: TRBJ2-7
CDR3aa: CASKRQGTYEQYF
CDR3nt: TGTGCCAGTAAGAGACAGGGTACCTACGAGCAGTACTTC

abundance: -
v_gene: TRBV19
d_gene: -
j_gene: TRBJ2-2
CDR3aa: CAIGVGGELFF
CDR3nt: TGTGCCATCGGGGTGGGCGGGGAGCTGTTTTTT

abundance: -
v_gene: TRBV6-2/TRBV6-3
d_gene: TRBD1
j_gene: TRBJ1-5
CDR3aa: CASSYGQGNNQPQHF
CDR3nt: TGTGCCAGCAGTTATGGACAGGGGAACAATCAGCCCCAGCATTTT

abundance: once
v_gene: TRBV30
d_gene: -
j_gene: TRBJ2-6
CDR3aa: CAWSSGTLFSGANVLTF
CDR3nt: TGTGCCTGGAGTTCAGGGACACTCTTCTCTGGGGCCAACGTCCTGACTTTC